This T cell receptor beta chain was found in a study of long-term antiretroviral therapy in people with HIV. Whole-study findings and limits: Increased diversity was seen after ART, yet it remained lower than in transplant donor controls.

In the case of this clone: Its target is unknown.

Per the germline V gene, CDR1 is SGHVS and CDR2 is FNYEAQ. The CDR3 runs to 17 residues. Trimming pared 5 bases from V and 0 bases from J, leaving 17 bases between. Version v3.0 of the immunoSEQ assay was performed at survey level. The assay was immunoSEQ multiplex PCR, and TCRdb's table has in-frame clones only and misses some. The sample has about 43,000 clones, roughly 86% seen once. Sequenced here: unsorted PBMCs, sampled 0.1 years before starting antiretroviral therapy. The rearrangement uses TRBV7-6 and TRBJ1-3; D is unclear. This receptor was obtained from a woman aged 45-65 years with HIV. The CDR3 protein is CASSPLRVGSSGNTIYF. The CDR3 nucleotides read TGTGCCAGCAGCCCCCTCCGGGTCGGCAGCTCTGGAAACACCATATATTTT.